This is a list of T cell receptor beta chains from one sample in a study of blood T cells in healthy people across ages. TCRdb called the 5' RACE reads again in MiXCR, with one record for every CDR3 protein. The sample shows around 850,000 distinct CDR3 sequences, about 36% of them seen only once. The sample comprised blood. Receptors originate from a man aged 18 to 29 in good health. CDR3s include the opening cysteine and the closing phenylalanine or tryptophan. A D gene is named only where the DNA matches it firmly. Not every row has a clone size; where given, it reads once, few, many or a size class.

>few|.|TRBV30|12|TRBJ2-7
TGTGCCGGGAGTGTCGTCGGCTACGAGCAGTACTTC
CAGSVVGYEQYF
>.|TRBD2|TRBV29-1|15|TRBJ2-3
TGCAGCGCCCGCCGGACTAGCGGGAAGTCAGATACGCAGTATTTT
CSARRTSGKSDTQYF
>.|.|TRBV12-3/TRBV12-4|13|TRBJ2-1
TGTGCCCGCAGGCAACAGGGCCCCGAGACCCAGTTCTTC
CARRQQGPETQFF
>many|.|TRBV12-1|17|TRBJ2-6
TGTGCCAGCAGCACGAGACAGGTTAACTCTGGGGCCAACGTCCTGACTTTC
CASSTRQVNSGANVLTF
>.|.|TRBV20-1|15|TRBJ1-1
TGCAGTGCTAGAGATATCGCGGGGTCTGCCACTGAAGCTTTCTTT
CSARDIAGSATEAFF
>.|.|TRBV6-1|12|TRBJ1-5
TGTGCCAGCGGCTCTTGGGGGCAGCCCCAGCATTTT
CASGSWGQPQHF
>few|.|TRBV7-2|14|TRBJ1-4
TGTGCCAGCAGTCCAGCGGGGGTTCGGGAAAAACTGTTTTTT
CASSPAGVREKLFF
>many|TRBD1|TRBV12-3/TRBV12-4|13|TRBJ1-2
TGTGCCAGCAGAGTCACAGGGGGCTCTGGCTACACCTTC
CASRVTGGSGYTF
>.|TRBD2|TRBV13|16|TRBJ2-4
TGTGCCAGCAGCGCCGGGGGGAGAAGAGCCAAAAACATTCAGTACTTC
CASSAGGRRAKNIQYF
>once|.|TRBV29-1|11|TRBJ2-6
TGCAGCGTTCGTGGGGCCAACGTCCTGACTTTC
CSVRGANVLTF
>.|.|TRBV5-6|12|TRBJ2-3
TGTGCCAGCAGCTGGCTAACAGATGCGCAGTATTTT
CASSWLTDAQYF
>.|TRBD2|TRBV27|14|TRBJ2-5
TGTGCCAGCAGCCCTGGGCGGGGGGTGGATGAGCAGTACTTC
CASSPGRGVDEQYF
>few|.|TRBV6-2/TRBV6-3|11|TRBJ2-1
TGTGCCAAGGCGACTAGTCGAGAGCAGTTCTTC
CAKATSREQFF
>.|.|TRBV12-3/TRBV12-4|15|TRBJ2-1
TGTGCCAGCAGCATCCGTCAGCCCCTCTACAATGAGCAGTTCTTC
CASSIRQPLYNEQFF
>once|.|TRBV12-3/TRBV12-4|12|TRBJ2-3
TGTGCCAGCAGTTTAAGTTCAGATACGGAGTATTTT
CASSLSSDTEYF
>.|.|TRBV2|13|TRBJ2-1
TGTGCCAGCAGTAACAGGGTCTACAATGAGCAGTTCTTC
CASSNRVYNEQFF
>.|TRBD2|TRBV29-1|15|TRBJ2-5
TGCAGCGTTGGCGTTCCGACTAGCGGGAAAGAGACCCAGTACTTC
CSVGVPTSGKETQYF
>.|.|TRBV3-1|14|TRBJ1-1
TGTGCCAGCAGCCCACCCCACCGGAACACTGAAGCTTTCTTT
CASSPPHRNTEAFF
>few|.|TRBV6-5|11|TRBJ1-4
TGTGCCAGCAGTGATCAGGGAAAACTGTTTTTT
CASSDQGKLFF
>.|TRBD1|TRBV4-3|15|TRBJ2-5
TGCGCCAGCAGCCAAGACTACAGGGGCGGGGAGACCCAGTACTTC
CASSQDYRGGETQYF
>few|.|TRBV7-2|14|TRBJ1-2
TGTGCCAGCAGCGTTAAGGGCGCCCTCTATGGCTACACCTTC
CASSVKGALYGYTF
>.|TRBD2|TRBV7-3|14|TRBJ2-3
TGTGCCAGCAACGAGCGGGGGGGCACAGATACGCAGTATTTT
CASNERGGTDTQYF